The clone carrying this TCR beta chain turned up a few times. Its antigen is as yet unknown. Trimming cost V 6 bases and J 6 bases, with 12 bases left between them. The length of the CDR3 is 14 residues. Per the germline V gene, CDR1 is MNHEY and CDR2 is SVGAGI. TCRdb called the reads again in MiXCR, with one record for every CDR3 protein. Of about 9,500 distinct CDR3 sequences listed, roughly 18% are singletons. The data derive from a study of liver allograft versus peripheral blood T cells. As for the study in general: Comparisons were made between T cell receptor repertoires found in transplanted livers and those circulating in recipients' peripheral blood. Study-wide results and caveats: Repertoires of T cell receptors that resided inside liver allografts reportedly differed from those in peripheral blood.

This chain connects TRBV6-5 to TRBJ1-6; tentative D call: TRBD1 (5 bases). This receptor was identified in a human patient who had a liver transplant. The graft donor may have contributed some T cells. The CDR3 sequence is CASRGQGSNSPLHF. In DNA form, the CDR3 reads TGTGCCAGCAGGGGGCAGGGAAGTAATTCACCCCTCCACTTT.